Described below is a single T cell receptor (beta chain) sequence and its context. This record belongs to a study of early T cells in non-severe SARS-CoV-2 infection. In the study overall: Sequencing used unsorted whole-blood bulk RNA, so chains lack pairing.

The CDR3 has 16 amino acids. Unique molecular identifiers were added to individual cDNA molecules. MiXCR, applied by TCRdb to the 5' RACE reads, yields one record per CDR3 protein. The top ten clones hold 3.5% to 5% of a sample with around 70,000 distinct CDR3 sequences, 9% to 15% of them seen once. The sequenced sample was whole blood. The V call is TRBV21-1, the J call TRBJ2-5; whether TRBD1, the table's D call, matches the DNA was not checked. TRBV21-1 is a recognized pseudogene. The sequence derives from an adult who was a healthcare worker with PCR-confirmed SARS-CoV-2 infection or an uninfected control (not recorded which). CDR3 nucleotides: TGTGCCAGCAGCAAAGGGGCAGGGATACTCCAAGAGACCCAGTACTTC. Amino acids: CASSKGAGILQETQYF.